The T cell receptor (beta chain) described here comes from a study of blood T cell repertoires in COVID-19. CDR1 is SGHTA, CDR2 FQGNSA, per germline. The CDR3 contains 14 residues. Trimming took 6 bases from V and 4 from J; bases not matched to a gene: 3. Original data processing: Amplification with reference gene primers provided the estimates of nucleated cell counts. Using immunoSEQ multiplex PCR, the repertoire was profiled, and TCRdb retains in-frame clones only, with some absent. The V and J calls and clone size were taken over from that table, and D and trimming were inferred from the DNA. The sample lists roughly 190,000 clones; roughly four fifths were seen once.

Sequenced input: PBMCs or T cells enriched from blood (not recorded which). The source of this sequence is a man aged 35 to 55 who had recovered from COVID-19. This sequence joins TRBV7-2 and TRBJ2-5; 12 nucleotides line up with TRBD1. The CDR3 protein is CASSRDRGRETQYF. CDR3 coding DNA: TGTGCCAGCAGTAGGGACAGGGGGCGAGAGACCCAGTACTTC.